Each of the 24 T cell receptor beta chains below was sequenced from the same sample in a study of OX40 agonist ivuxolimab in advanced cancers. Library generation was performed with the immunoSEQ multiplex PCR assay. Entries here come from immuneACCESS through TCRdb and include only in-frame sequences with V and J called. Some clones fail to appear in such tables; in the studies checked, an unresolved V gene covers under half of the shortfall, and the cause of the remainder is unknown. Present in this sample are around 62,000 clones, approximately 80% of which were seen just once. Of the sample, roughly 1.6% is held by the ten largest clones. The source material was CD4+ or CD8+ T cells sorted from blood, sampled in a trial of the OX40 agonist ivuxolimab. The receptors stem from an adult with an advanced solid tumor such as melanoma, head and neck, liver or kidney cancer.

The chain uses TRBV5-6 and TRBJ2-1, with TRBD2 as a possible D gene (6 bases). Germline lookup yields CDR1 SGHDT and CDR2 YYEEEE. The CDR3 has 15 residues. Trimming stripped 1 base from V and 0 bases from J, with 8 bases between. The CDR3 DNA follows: TGTGCCAGCAGCTTGTGGAGGGCCTCCTACAATGAGCAGTTCTTC. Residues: CASSLWRASYNEQFF.

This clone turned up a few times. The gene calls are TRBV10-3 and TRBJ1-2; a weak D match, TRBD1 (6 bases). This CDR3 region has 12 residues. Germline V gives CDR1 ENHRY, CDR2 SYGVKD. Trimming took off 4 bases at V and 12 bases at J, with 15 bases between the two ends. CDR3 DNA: TGTGCCATCAGTGGGGACACCACTCGAGACACCTTC. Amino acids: CAISGDTTRDTF.

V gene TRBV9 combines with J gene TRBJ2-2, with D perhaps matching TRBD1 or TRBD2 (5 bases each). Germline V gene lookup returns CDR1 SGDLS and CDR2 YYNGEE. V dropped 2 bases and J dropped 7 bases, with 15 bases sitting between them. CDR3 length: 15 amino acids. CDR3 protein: CASSVGQGENGELFF. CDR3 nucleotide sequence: TGTGCCAGCAGCGTCGGGCAGGGAGAGAACGGGGAGCTGTTTTTT.

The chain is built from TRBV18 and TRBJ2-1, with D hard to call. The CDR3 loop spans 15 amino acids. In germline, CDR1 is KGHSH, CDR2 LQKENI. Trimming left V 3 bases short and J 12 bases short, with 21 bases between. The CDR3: CASSPNIGGNGPQFF. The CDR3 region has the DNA TGTGCCAGCTCACCCAACATTGGCGGAAACGGGCCGCAGTTCTTC.

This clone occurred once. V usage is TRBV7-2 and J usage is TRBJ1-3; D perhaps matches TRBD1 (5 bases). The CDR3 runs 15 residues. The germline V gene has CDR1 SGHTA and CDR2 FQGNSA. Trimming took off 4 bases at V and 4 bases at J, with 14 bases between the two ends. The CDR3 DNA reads TGTGCCAGCAGCTCCTTCGGGGGTCCGGGAAACACCATATATTTT. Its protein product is CASSSFGGPGNTIYF.

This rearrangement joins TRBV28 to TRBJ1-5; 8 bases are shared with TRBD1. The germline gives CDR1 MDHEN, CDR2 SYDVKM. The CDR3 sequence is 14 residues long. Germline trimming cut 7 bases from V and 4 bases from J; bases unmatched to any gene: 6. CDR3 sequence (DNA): TGTGCCAGCACGGACAGGGTAGGAAATCAGCCCCAGCATTTT. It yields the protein CASTDRVGNQPQHF.

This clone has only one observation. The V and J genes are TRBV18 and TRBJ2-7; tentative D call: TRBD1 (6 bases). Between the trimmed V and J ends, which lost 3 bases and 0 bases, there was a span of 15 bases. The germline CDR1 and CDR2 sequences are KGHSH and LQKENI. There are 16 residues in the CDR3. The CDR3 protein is CASSPGARTVSYEQYF. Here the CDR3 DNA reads TGTGCCAGCTCACCTGGGGCACGGACAGTCTCCTACGAGCAGTACTTC.

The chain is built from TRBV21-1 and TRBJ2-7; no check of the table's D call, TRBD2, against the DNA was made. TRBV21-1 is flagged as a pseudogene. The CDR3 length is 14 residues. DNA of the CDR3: TGTGCCAACCGTAGCGGGAGACCCTCCTACGAGCAGTACTTC. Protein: CANRSGRPSYEQYF.

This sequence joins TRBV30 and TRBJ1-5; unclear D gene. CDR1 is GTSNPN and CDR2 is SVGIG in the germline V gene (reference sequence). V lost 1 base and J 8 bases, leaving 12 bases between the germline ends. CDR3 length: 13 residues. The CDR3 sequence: CAWSARNWEPQHF. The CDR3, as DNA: TGTGCCTGGAGTGCCAGAAATTGGGAGCCCCAGCATTTT.

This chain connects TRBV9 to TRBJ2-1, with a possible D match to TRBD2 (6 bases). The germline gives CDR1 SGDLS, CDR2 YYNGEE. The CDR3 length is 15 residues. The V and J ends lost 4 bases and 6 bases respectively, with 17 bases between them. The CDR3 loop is CASSLQGGPGNEQFF. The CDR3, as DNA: TGTGCCAGCAGCCTCCAAGGAGGGCCGGGCAATGAGCAGTTCTTC.

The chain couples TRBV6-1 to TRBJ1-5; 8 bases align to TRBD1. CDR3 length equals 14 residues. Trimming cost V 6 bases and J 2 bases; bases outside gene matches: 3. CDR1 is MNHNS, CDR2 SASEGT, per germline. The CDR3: CASRTTGGNQPQHF. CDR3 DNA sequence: TGTGCCAGCAGGACGACAGGGGGCAATCAGCCCCAGCATTTT.

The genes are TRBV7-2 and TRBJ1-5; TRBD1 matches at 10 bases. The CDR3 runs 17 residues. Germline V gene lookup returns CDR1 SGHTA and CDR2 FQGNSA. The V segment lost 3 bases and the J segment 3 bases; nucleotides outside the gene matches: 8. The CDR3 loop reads CASSFMGQGTNNQPQHF. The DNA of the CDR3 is TGTGCCAGCAGCTTTATGGGACAGGGGACTAACAATCAGCCCCAGCATTTT.

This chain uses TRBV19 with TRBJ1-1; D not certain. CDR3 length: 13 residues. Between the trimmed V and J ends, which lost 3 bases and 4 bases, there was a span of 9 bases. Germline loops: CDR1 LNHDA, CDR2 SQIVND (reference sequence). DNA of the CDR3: TGTGCCAGTAGTATTTCGAGAGGCACTGAAGCTTTCTTT. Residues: CASSISRGTEAFF.

CDR3 amino acids: CSVVGITYEQYF. The DNA of the CDR3 is TGCAGCGTTGTAGGGATTACGTACGAGCAGTACTTC. V is TRBV29-1 and J is TRBJ2-7; D call uncertain. CDR1 is SQVTM, CDR2 ANQGSEA, per germline. The CDR3 consists of 12 residues. The V gene lost 4 bases and the J gene lost 4 bases, with 11 bases spanning the gap.

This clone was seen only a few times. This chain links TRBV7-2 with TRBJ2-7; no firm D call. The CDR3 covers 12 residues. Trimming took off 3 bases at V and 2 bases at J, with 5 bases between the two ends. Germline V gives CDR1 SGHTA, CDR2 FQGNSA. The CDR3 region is CASSFTPYEQYF. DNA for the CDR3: TGTGCCAGCAGCTTCACTCCCTACGAGCAGTACTTC.

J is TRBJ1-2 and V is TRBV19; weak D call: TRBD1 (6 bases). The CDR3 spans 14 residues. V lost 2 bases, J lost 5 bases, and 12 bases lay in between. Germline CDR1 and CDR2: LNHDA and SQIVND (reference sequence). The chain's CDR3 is CASSIKQGKYGYTF. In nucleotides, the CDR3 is TGTGCCAGTAGTATAAAGCAGGGGAAATATGGCTACACCTTC.

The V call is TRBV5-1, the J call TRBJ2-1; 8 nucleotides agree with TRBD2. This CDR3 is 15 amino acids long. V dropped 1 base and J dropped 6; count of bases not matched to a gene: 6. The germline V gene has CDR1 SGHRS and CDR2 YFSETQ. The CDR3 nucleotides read TGCGCCAGCAGCTTGAGCGGGAGTATGGGCAATGAGCAGTTCTTC. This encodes CASSLSGSMGNEQFF.

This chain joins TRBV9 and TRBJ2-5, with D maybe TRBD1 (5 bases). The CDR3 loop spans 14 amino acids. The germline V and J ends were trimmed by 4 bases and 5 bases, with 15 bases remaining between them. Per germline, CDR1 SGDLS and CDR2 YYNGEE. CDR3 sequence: CASSPAQGRETQYF. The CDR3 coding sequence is TGTGCCAGCAGCCCTGCCCAGGGCCGGGAGACCCAGTACTTC.

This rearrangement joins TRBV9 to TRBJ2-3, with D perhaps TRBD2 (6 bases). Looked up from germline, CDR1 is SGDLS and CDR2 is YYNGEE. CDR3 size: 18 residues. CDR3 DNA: TGTGCGCCACCCCTCCGGCCCCGGAGGCCCGGACTACCAGATACGCAGTATTTT. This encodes CAPPLRPRRPGLPDTQYF.

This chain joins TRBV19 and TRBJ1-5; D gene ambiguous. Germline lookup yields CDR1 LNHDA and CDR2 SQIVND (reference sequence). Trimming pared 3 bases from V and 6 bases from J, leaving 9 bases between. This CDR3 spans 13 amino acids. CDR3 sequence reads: CASSIWGSQPQHF. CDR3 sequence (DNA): TGTGCCAGTAGTATCTGGGGTAGTCAGCCCCAGCATTTT.

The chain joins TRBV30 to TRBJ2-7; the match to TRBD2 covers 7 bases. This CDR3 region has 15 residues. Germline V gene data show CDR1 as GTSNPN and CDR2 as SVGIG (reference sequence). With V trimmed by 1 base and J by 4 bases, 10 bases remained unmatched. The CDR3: CAWSGVGGREYEQYF. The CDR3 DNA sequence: TGTGCCTGGAGTGGCGTCGGCGGGAGAGAATACGAGCAGTACTTC.

The CDR3 DNA reads TGTGCCAGCAGTCTCAGGCTGACCTACAATGAGCAGTTCTTC. This sequence encodes CASSLRLTYNEQFF. This chain connects TRBV14 to TRBJ2-1; D gene uncertain. Germline CDR1 reads SGHDN; CDR2 reads FVKESK. CDR3 size: 14 residues. V was trimmed by 6 bases and J by 2 bases, leaving 11 bases between them.

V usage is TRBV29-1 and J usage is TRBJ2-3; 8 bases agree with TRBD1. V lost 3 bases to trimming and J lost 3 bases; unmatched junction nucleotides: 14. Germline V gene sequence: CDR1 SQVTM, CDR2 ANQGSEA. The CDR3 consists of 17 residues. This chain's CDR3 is CSVDSGTGGLGTDTQYF. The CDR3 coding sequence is TGCAGCGTTGATTCCGGGACAGGAGGTCTCGGGACAGATACGCAGTATTTT.

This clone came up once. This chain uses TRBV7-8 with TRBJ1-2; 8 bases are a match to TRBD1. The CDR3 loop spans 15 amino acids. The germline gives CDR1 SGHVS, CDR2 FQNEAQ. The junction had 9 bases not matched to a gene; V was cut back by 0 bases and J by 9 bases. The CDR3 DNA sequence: TGTGCCAGCAGCTTAGCGCGGGCAGGGGGCGTCAGCTACACCTTC. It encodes CASSLARAGGVSYTF.